This T cell receptor (beta chain) was sequenced for a study of CD8+ T cells in alopecia areata (dated by TCRdb to between 2018 and 2020). About the full investigation: To study T cell clonal expansion in alopecia areata, the researchers applied high-throughput TCRbeta sequencing to both the C3H/HeJ mouse model and human patients. In humans, TCRbeta sequencing was performed on scalp tissue and on sorted CD4+ and CD8+ peripheral blood T cells from healthy controls and from patients with patchy or totalis/universalis alopecia areata. Scalp clonality was compared among normal scalp (n=4), patchy alopecia areata scalp (n=8), and alopecia totalis/universalis scalp (n=8). RNA was extracted with the PAXgene miRNA kit for fixed scalp, the miRNeasy kit for PBMCs, and the RNeasy kit for mouse skin. immunoSEQ multiplex PCR using 35 Vbeta forward primers and 13 Jbeta reverse primers was used to amplify TCRbeta CDR3 regions.

What the research found in general, with its limitations: Resident alphabeta T cells in normal human skin are also sequenced, complicating scalp TCR repertoire analysis, unlike mouse skin dominated by gammadelta T cells. Compared with normal scalp, lesional scalp had higher clonality and more expanded CD8+ clones, particularly in alopecia totalis/universalis, a pattern that suggests antigenic drive. Compared with mice, TCR sequences shared between patients were less clear, possibly partly because of HLA diversity across the patient population.

Peripheral blood and lesional scalp punch biopsies were obtained from patients with alopecia areata. PBMCs were isolated by density centrifugation and stained for CD3, CD4 and CD8, after which CD4+ and CD8+ T cells were sorted on a FACSAria. As part of a multicenter biomarker study, untreated alopecia areata patients were recruited. Blood CD8+ T cells from a few biomarker-study patients were further sorted into NKG2D-low and NKG2D-high fractions. V was cut back by 4 bases and J by 4 bases, leaving a gap of 12 bases between them. The germline V gene specifies SGHRS as CDR1 and YFSETQ as CDR2. The CDR3 measures 13 amino acids from cysteine to phenylalanine. Of the read, only the CDR3 DNA is kept; its 39 bases are in frame from base 1. Libraries were built with the immunoSEQ multiplex PCR assay. RNA was extracted from all samples and reverse transcribed into cDNA, which served as template for TCR sequencing. First-strand cDNA was synthesized using SuperScript III with a 2:1 mix of oligo-dT and random hexamers. A synthetic immune receptor repertoire was used to measure amplification bias, and any remaining bias was corrected computationally. Per the original workflow: Raw reads were preprocessed for error removal, and CDR3 was defined according to IMGT conventions as running from the conserved cysteine to phenylalanine. Clonality was computed as 1 minus the Shannon entropy, with the entropy normalized by log2 of the number of productive unique TCRs. Whether scalp clones were CD4 or CD8 was inferred by matching scalp TCRbeta sequences against CD4 and CD8 repertoires sorted from blood. Drawn from immuneACCESS, this table holds only the in-frame rearrangements with V and J called that TCRdb kept. Clones are partly lost; checked studies trace under half to an unresolved V gene and leave the rest unexplained. The V and J calls and the clone size are those of that table, but D and trimming were determined from the DNA. In all, the sample holds around 120,000 clones, and about 50% of those were seen once. The ten largest clones represent 8% to 11% of the sample.

As to this clone: Its cognate antigen has yet to be identified. No much larger clone exists at a distance of one base, and base qualities are not known.

The clonotype originates from a human donor with alopecia areata. Sequencing input: NKG2D-low CD8+ T cells sorted from blood. What the cell subset or site label conveys for this sample: sorted CD8+ NKG2D-low blood T cells. This sequence uses TRBV5-1 and TRBJ2-7; the D segment might be TRBD1 or TRBD2, since each matches 5 bases. The CDR3 protein sequence reads: CASSEPGGYEQYF. The DNA is as follows: TGCGCCAGCAGCGAGCCTGGGGGTTACGAGCAGTACTTC.